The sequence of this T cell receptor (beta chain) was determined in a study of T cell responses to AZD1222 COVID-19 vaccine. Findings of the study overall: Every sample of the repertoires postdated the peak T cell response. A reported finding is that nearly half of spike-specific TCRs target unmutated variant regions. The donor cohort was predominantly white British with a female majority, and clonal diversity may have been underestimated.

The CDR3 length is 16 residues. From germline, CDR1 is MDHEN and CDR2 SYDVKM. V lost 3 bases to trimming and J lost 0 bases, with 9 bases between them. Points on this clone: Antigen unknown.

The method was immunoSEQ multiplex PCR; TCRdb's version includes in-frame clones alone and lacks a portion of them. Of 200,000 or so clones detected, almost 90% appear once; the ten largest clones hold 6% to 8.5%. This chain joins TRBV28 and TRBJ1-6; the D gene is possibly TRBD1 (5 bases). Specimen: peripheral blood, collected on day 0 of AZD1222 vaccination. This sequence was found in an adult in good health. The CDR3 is CASSFKGSSYNSPLHF. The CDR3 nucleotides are TGTGCCAGCAGTTTTAAGGGGAGCTCCTATAATTCACCCCTCCACTTT.